This T cell receptor (beta chain) was identified in a study of T cells in tuberculosis (dated by TCRdb to the late 2010s). A note on the overall study: To characterize T cells specific for the mycobacterial lipid antigen glucose monomycolate (GMM), the study used CD1B tetramers together with high-throughput TCR immunosequencing. IGRA-negative adolescents, IGRA-positive adolescents with latent tuberculosis and adults with active tuberculosis, roughly ten per group, were compared in a South African clinical cohort.

The immunoSEQ multiplex PCR assay was used to generate TCR libraries, with TCR-beta and/or TCR-alpha/delta assays applied to each sample. The amplified TCR libraries were sequenced on the Illumina high-throughput platform. The study's own analysis went as follows. Clustering and dimensionality reduction relied on pairwise TCRdist distances among GMM-specific receptors from T cells that were either sorted ex vivo or expanded in vitro. Each clinical repertoire was assigned a mean NN-distance score, defined as the average TCRdist to the nearest 10% of tetramer-positive reference sequences. To compute GEM TCR motif frequency, the fraction of unique TCRs matching known GEM sequences by V/J usage and CDR3 length was calculated. Active tuberculosis was classified by linear discriminant analysis with leave-one-out cross-validation, implemented in scikit-learn. TCRdb carries this immuneACCESS record with in-frame sequences only. Its versions omit some clonotypes, under half of them owing to an unresolved V gene in the studies checked, with the rest unexplained. V and J calls plus clone size are reproduced from that table; the DNA served to infer D and trimming. The sample yields about 25,000 clones; around 90% were counted once. In total, the top ten clones hold 17% of the sample.

The germline V end is reduced by 0 bases and the J end by 0 bases; junction bases left unmatched: 16. The CDR3 runs 20 amino acids, cysteine and phenylalanine included. The DNA shown is the 60-base CDR3, in frame from base 1. CDR1 LNHDA and CDR2 SQIVND are derived from the germline V gene (reference sequence). This clone was found once. Which antigen it targets is not known. No base-level quality is on record; no much larger clone is a single base apart. At study entry, a tuberculin skin test and the QuantiFERON-TB GOLD In-Tube IGRA were used to screen adolescents for latent tuberculosis infection. Unsorted cryopreserved PBMC were immunosequenced, covering on average approximately 96,000 T cells per clinical donor. Eleven high schools in the Worcester region of the Western Cape, South Africa, served as enrollment sites for adolescents aged 12 to 18 years. Around ten M. tuberculosis-infected adolescents and about 10 uninfected adolescents, matched for age and sex, were selected. PBMC from adolescents were isolated by density centrifugation from freshly drawn heparinized blood and were then cryopreserved.

Results and caveats for the whole study, not just this receptor: Compared with IGRA-negative controls, TCR-alpha repertoires from active tuberculosis had smaller mean NN-distances to GMM-specific TCRs, which suggests clonal expansion of these TCRs. A classifier using the diverse GMM-specific repertoire reached approximately 90% accuracy (AUROC around 0.91), compared with 60% to 75% accuracy using GEM motif frequencies. The smaller NN-distances were partly driven by shorter CDR3-alpha lengths in active tuberculosis patients, and the difference for TCR-beta did not reach statistical significance. Which clinical samples got chosen depended on the availability of cryopreserved specimens, and the active tuberculosis cases were adults, whereas the controls were adolescents.

The sample comprised PBMCs. The receptor chain draws on TRBV19 and TRBJ1-1, with 7 bases matching TRBD1. The TCR was taken from a donor aged 10 to 29 with latent tuberculosis or without tuberculosis infection. Some clones in this sample may be carry-over from other donors' samples. The DNA is as follows: TGTGCCAGTAGTATAGATCTTCCCTTGACAGGGAATTTTATGAACACTGAAGCTTTCTTT. This encodes CASSIDLPLTGNFMNTEAFF.